The next 13 T cell receptor beta chains were all read from a single sample in a study of blood T cell repertoires in COVID-19. The method was immunoSEQ multiplex PCR; TCRdb's version includes in-frame clones alone and lacks a portion of them. The table records about 160,000 clones, 81% of them present only once. The specimen was PBMCs or T cells enriched from blood (not recorded which). These receptors all come from a woman between 40 and 50 years old with acute COVID-19.

The chain uses TRBV18 and TRBJ2-7; 11 positions agree with TRBD2. Germline CDR1 reads KGHSH; CDR2 reads LQKENI. This CDR3 is built from 15 residues. V gave up 3 bases and J gave up 3 bases; unmatched junction bases: 4. In DNA form, the CDR3 reads TGTGCCAGCTCACCCGGGACTAGCGGCTTCTACGAGCAGTACTTC. Protein: CASSPGTSGFYEQYF.

This chain links TRBV2 with TRBJ2-4, with TRBD1 matching 11 bases. Germline V gives CDR1 SNHLY, CDR2 FYNNEI. V lost 5 bases and J lost 7; bases outside the gene matches: 4. This CDR3 is built from 14 residues. The CDR3 region has the DNA TGTGCCAGCAGTTCCGGGACAGGGGGGAACATTCAGTACTTC. It encodes CASSSGTGGNIQYF. Together with reference TRBV2 and TRBJ2-4, the CDR3 gives the full variable domain: EPEVTQTPSHQVTQMGQEVILRCVPISNHLYFYWYRQILGQKVEFLVSFYNNEISEKSEIFDDQFSVERPDGSNFTLKIRSTKLEDSAMYFCASSSGTGGNIQYFGAGTRLSVL.

V and J are TRBV6-5 and TRBJ2-1; 8 bases align to TRBD1. Germline trimming cut 6 bases from V and 4 bases from J; bases unmatched to any gene: 5. The CDR3 consists of 14 residues. Germline assignment: CDR1 MNHEY and CDR2 SVGAGI. DNA of the CDR3: TGTGCCAGCAGGTCACAGGGGGAGTACAATGAGCAGTTCTTC. This translates into CASRSQGEYNEQFF.

This chain joins TRBV19 and TRBJ2-5; D not certain. With 3 bases removed from V and 1 base from J, the gap between germline ends came to 9 bases. CDR1 and CDR2 (germline): LNHDA, SQIVND (reference sequence). The CDR3 totals 14 residues. CDR3 amino acids: CASSILLSQETQYF. The CDR3 DNA reads as TGTGCCAGTAGTATCCTACTGTCCCAAGAGACCCAGTACTTC. The full variable domain, completed using reference TRBV19 and TRBJ2-5, is DGGITQSPKYLFRKEGQNVTLSCEQNLNHDAMYWYRQDPGQGLRLIYYSQIVNDFQKGDIAEGYSVSREKKESFPLTVTSAQKNPTAFYLCASSILLSQETQYFGPGTRLLVL.

The J gene is TRBJ1-2, the V gene TRBV25-1; D remains ambiguous. The CDR3 runs 14 residues. Trimming took off 3 bases at V and 2 bases at J, with 10 bases between the two ends. Germline values: CDR1 MGHDK, CDR2 SYGVNS. CDR3 sequence: CASSEGRPNYGYTF. In nucleotides, the CDR3 is TGTGCCAGCAGTGAGGGCAGACCCAACTATGGCTACACCTTC.

This sequence joins TRBV19 and TRBJ2-2; 9 bases agree with TRBD2. V shed 2 bases and J 4 bases; nucleotides not matched to a gene: 2. The CDR3 has 15 residues. In germline, CDR1 is LNHDA, CDR2 SQIVND (reference sequence). The CDR3, as DNA: TGTGCCAGTAGTATAATTAGCGGGGGCACCGGGGAGCTGTTTTTT. Translation: CASSIISGGTGELFF. The complete variable domain, with remaining parts taken from reference TRBV19 and TRBJ2-2, reads DGGITQSPKYLFRKEGQNVTLSCEQNLNHDAMYWYRQDPGQGLRLIYYSQIVNDFQKGDIAEGYSVSREKKESFPLTVTSAQKNPTAFYLCASSIISGGTGELFFGEGSRLTVL.

This chain uses TRBV5-1 with TRBJ2-3; 9 nucleotides agree with TRBD2. Germline V gives CDR1 SGHRS, CDR2 YFSETQ. The CDR3 sequence is 15 residues long. The V segment lost 0 bases and the J segment 3 bases; nucleotides outside the gene matches: 2. Here the CDR3 DNA reads TGCGCCAGCAGCTTGGTTACTAGCGGGACAGATACGCAGTATTTT. Residues: CASSLVTSGTDTQYF.

V usage is TRBV7-9 and J usage is TRBJ2-5, with 12 bases that match TRBD1. The germline CDR1 and CDR2 sequences are SEHNR and FQNEAQ (reference sequence). The junction had 3 bases not matched to a gene; V was cut back by 3 bases and J by 4 bases. The CDR3 runs to 15 residues. The CDR3 nucleotides are TGTGCCAGCAGCTTGGGACAGGGGGCCCGAGAGACCCAGTACTTC. Translated, it gives CASSLGQGARETQYF.

The sample holds one count of this clone. The gene calls are TRBV5-8 and TRBJ1-1; D is unclear. The CDR3 totals 16 residues. Germline V gene sequence: CDR1 SGHTS, CDR2 YDEGEE. The V gene lost 0 bases and the J gene lost 5 bases, with 17 bases spanning the gap. DNA for the CDR3: TGTGCCAGCAGCTTGGGGACTGATCTTTCCTGGACTGAAGCTTTCTTT. Residues: CASSLGTDLSWTEAFF.

In nucleotides, the CDR3 is TGTGCCACGGAGACAGGCGAGGCTTCCTACGAGCAGTACTTC. It is translated as CATETGEASYEQYF. The chain employs TRBV2 and TRBJ2-7; D may be TRBD1 (6 bases). CDR1 SNHLY and CDR2 FYNNEI come from the germline V gene. The V gene lost 10 bases and the J gene lost 1 base, with 17 bases spanning the gap. This CDR3 has 14 residues.

The V call is TRBV5-5, the J call TRBJ2-1, with D maybe TRBD1 (5 bases). The CDR3 contains 13 residues. CDR1 and CDR2 (germline): SGHKS, YYEKEE (reference sequence). Trimming took 5 bases from V and 8 from J, leaving 14 bases between them. The DNA for the CDR3 is TGTGCCAGCAGGTTTCCAGGGCACGATGAGCAGTTCTTC. Translating gives CASRFPGHDEQFF.

The chain carries TRBV4-2 and TRBJ1-1, with 10 nucleotides matching TRBD1. V trimming: 3 bases; J trimming: 5 bases; junction bases outside the gene matches: 3. This CDR3 comprises 14 residues. Germline V gene sequence: CDR1 LGHNA, CDR2 YNFKEQ. CDR3: CASSHGTGATEAFF. CDR3 nucleotides: TGTGCCAGCAGCCATGGGACAGGGGCGACTGAAGCTTTCTTT.

This chain connects TRBV11-2 to TRBJ1-4; 9 bases match TRBD1. Per germline, CDR1 SGHAT and CDR2 FQNNGV. Unmatched junction bases numbered 10, after V lost 6 bases and J lost 2 bases. The CDR3 consists of 17 residues. The CDR3 DNA reads as TGTGCCAGCAGTAAAGGGCTGACAGGGGGGACTAATGAAAAACTGTTTTTT. Encoded protein: CASSKGLTGGTNEKLFF. The entire variable domain, with the rest obtained from reference TRBV11-2 and TRBJ1-4, is as follows: EAGVAQSPRYKIIEKRQSVAFWCNPISGHATLYWYQQILGQGPKLLIQFQNNGVVDDSQLPKDRFSAERLKGVDSTLKIQPAKLEDSAVYLCASSKGLTGGTNEKLFFGSGTQLSVL.